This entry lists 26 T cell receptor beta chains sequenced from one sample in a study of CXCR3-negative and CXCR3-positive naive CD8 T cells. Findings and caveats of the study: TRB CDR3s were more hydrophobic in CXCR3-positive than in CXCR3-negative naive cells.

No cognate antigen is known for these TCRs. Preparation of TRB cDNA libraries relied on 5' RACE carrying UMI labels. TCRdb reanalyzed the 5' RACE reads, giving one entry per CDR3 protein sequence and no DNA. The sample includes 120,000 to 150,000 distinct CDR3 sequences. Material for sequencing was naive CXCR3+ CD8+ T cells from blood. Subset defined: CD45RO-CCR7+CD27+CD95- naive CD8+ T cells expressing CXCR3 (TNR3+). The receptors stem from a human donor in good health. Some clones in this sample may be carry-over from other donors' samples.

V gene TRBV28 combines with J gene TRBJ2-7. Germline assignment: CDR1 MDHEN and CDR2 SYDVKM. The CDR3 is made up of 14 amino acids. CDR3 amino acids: CASSLIGLTYEQYF. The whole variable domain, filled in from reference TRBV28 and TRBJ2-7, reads DVKVTQSSRYLVKRTGEKVFLECVQDMDHENMFWYRQDPGLGLRLIYFSYDVKMKEKGDIPEGYSVSREKKERFSLILESASTNQTSMYLCASSLIGLTYEQYFGPGTRLTVT.

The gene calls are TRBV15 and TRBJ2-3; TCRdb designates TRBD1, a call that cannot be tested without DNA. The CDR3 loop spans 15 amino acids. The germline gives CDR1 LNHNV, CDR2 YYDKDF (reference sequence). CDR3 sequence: CATSEPSRGEDTQYF.

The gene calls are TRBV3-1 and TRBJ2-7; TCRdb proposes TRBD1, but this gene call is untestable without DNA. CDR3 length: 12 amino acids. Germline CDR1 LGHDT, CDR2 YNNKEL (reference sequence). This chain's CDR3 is CASSQGPTEQYF.

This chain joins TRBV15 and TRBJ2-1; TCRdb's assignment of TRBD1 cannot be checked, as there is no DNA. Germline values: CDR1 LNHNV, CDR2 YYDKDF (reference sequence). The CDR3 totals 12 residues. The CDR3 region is CATSRARDEQFF.

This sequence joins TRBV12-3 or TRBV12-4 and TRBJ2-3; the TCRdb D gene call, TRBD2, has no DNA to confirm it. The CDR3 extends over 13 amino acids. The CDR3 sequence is CASIAPLGNTQYF.

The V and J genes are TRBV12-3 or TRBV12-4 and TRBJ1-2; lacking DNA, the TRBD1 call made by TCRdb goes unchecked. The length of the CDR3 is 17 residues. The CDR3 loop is CASSIRVTKSPNYGYTF.

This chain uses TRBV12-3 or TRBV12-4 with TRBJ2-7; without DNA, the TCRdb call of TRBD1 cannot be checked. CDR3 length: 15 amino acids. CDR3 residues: CASSITSDRAYEQYF.

The CDR3 spells CAGSFEGWEKNIQYF. The rearrangement links TRBV5-1 to TRBJ2-4; TCRdb designates TRBD2, a call that cannot be tested without DNA. CDR3 length: 15 residues. The germline V gene encodes CDR1 SGHRS and CDR2 YFSETQ.

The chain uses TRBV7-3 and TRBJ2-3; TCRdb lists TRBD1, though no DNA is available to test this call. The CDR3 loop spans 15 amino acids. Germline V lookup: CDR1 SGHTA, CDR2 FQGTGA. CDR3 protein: CASSMTGALTDTQYF.

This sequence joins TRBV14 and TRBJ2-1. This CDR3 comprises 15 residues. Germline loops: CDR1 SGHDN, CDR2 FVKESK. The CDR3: CASSNTRDLYNEQFF. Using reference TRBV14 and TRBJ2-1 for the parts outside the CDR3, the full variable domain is EAGVTQFPSHSVIEKGQTVTLRCDPISGHDNLYWYRRVMGKEIKFLLHFVKESKQDESGMPNNRFLAERTGGTYSTLKVQPAELEDSGVYFCASSNTRDLYNEQFFGPGTRLTVL.

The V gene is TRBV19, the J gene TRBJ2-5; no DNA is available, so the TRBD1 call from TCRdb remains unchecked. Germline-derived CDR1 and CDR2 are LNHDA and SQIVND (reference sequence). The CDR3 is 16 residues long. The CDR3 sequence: CASSATGQSLKETQYF.

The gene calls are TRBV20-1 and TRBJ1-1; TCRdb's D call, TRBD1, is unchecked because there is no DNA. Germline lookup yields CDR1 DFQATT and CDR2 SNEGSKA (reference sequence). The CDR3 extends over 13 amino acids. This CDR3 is CSARRQGYTEAFF.

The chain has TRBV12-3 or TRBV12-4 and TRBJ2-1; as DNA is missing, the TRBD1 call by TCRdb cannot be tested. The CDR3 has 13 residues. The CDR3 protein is CASRMGGDNEQFF.

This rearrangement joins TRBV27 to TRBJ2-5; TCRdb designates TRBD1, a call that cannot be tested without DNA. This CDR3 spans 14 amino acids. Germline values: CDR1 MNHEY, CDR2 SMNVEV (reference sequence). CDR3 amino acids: CASSFLRGRETQYF.

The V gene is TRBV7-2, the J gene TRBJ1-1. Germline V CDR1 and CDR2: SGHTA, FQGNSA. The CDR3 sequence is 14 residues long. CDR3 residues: CASSLALMRTEAFF.

The CDR3 region is CASSFTSGRVHEQYF. The V and J genes are TRBV7-9 and TRBJ2-7; TCRdb picks TRBD2, but there is no DNA to check that call. There are 15 residues in the CDR3. The germline V gene has CDR1 SEHNR and CDR2 FQNEAQ (reference sequence).

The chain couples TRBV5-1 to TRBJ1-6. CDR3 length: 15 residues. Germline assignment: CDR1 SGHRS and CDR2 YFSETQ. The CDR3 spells CASSWKTGPDSPLHF.

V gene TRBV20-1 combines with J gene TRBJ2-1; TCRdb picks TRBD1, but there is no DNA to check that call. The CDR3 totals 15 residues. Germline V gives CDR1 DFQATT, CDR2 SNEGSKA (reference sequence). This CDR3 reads CSARDLGQGYNEQFF.

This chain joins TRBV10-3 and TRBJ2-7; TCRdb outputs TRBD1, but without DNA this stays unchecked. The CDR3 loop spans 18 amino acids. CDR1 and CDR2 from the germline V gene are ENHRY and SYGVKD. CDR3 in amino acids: CAISELASGTGVSYEQYF.

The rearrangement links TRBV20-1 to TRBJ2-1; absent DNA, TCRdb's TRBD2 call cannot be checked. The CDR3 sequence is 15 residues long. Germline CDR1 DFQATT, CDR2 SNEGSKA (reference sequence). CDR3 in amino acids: CSARPLAGIYNEQFF.

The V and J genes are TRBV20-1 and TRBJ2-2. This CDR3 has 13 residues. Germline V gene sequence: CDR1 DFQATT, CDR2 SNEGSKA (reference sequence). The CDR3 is CSASRLTTGELFF.

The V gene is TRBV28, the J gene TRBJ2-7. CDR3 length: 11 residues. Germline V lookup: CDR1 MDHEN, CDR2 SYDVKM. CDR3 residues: CASSFVNEQYF.

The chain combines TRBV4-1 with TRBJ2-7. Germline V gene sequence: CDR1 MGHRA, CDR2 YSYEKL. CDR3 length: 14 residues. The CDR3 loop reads CASSSDTPSYEQYF.

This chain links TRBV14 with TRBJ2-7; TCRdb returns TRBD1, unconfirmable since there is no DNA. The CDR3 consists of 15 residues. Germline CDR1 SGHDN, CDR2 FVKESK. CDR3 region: CASSQDIADWGEQYF.

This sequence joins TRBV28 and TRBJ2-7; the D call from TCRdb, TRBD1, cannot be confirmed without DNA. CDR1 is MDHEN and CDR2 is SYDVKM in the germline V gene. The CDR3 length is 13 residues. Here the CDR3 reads CASSPLGGYEQYF.

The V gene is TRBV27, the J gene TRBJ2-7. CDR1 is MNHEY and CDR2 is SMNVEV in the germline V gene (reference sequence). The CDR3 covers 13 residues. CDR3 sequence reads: CASSPQTDYEQYF.